This section outlines one T cell receptor (beta chain) sequence together with its context. In the source study's methods: Reference gene primer amplification gave estimated nucleated cell counts. Clones were read by immunoSEQ multiplex PCR, and TCRdb kept only the in-frame ones, dropping some. V and J calls and clone size are those listed in that table; D and trimming were worked out from the DNA. This table has more than 300,000 clones, approximately 89% appearing once. These data belong to a study of blood T cell repertoires in COVID-19. Trimming cost V 3 bases and J 4 bases, with 12 bases left between them. This CDR3 is built from 13 residues. Germline CDR1 DFQATT, CDR2 SNEGSKA (reference sequence). Individuals aged roughly 18 to 95 years were recruited from 20 to 25 US areas.

The V and J genes are TRBV20-1 and TRBJ1-1; D may be TRBD1 (5 bases). The sequence came from a woman in her thirties or forties who had been exposed to COVID-19. Sequenced input: PBMCs or T cells enriched from blood (not recorded which). DNA of the CDR3: TGCAGTGCTAGTGGGGCTCCAGGCACTGAAGCTTTCTTT. It encodes CSASGAPGTEAFF.